Below are 5 T cell receptor beta chains sequenced from a single sample in a study of CD8 T cells in ankylosing spondylitis. TCRdb re-called the 5' RACE reads with MiXCR, one entry per CDR3 protein. The sample lists around 340,000 distinct CDR3 sequences, 14% to 15% occurring once. The sample consisted of blood, either unsorted or a sorted T cell fraction (not recorded which). All receptors derive from a male donor with ankylosing spondylitis or in good health (not recorded which).

V is TRBV7-9 and J is TRBJ2-1; possible D gene TRBD2, 5 bases. V was clipped by 0 bases and J by 7 bases, with 16 bases between them. The CDR3 has 16 amino acids. Germline lookup yields CDR1 SEHNR and CDR2 FQNEAQ (reference sequence). CDR3 protein: CASSLAGGPSPNEQFF. The CDR3, as DNA: TGTGCCAGCAGCTTAGCAGGCGGGCCCTCCCCAAATGAGCAGTTCTTC.

The chain links TRBV20-1 to TRBJ2-5, with TRBD1 matching 7 bases. Germline V gene data show CDR1 as DFQATT and CDR2 as SNEGSKA (reference sequence). The CDR3 runs 15 residues. The junction had 8 bases not matched to a gene; V was cut back by 3 bases and J by 1 base. The CDR3 spells CSARVEWTGQETQYF. CDR3 DNA: TGCAGTGCTAGGGTAGAATGGACAGGCCAAGAGACCCAGTACTTC.

This clonotype occurred a few times. This rearrangement joins TRBV9 to TRBJ1-5; D gene uncertain. The germline V and J ends were trimmed by 0 bases and 2 bases, with 9 bases remaining between them. Germline V gene data show CDR1 as SGDLS and CDR2 as YYNGEE. This CDR3 spans 15 amino acids. In nucleotides, the CDR3 is TGTGCCAGCAGCGTAGGTGTCGTGGGCAATCAGCCCCAGCATTTT. This translates into CASSVGVVGNQPQHF.

This clonotype was found a few times. The chain joins TRBV4-1 to TRBJ1-4; TRBD1 might be the D (6 bases). This CDR3 is 15 amino acids long. Germline CDR1 and CDR2: MGHRA and YSYEKL. Trimming took 0 bases from V and 5 from J, leaving 10 bases between them. CDR3: CASSQDLRGNEKLFF. Here the CDR3 DNA reads TGCGCCAGCAGCCAAGACCTCAGGGGAAATGAAAAACTGTTTTTT.

CDR3: CASSLNSLWNEQFF. In DNA form, the CDR3 reads TGCGCCAGCAGCTTGAACTCCCTCTGGAATGAGCAGTTCTTC. This chain links TRBV5-1 with TRBJ2-1; no definite D call. Germline assignment: CDR1 SGHRS and CDR2 YFSETQ. V lost 1 base to trimming and J lost 7 bases, with 12 bases between them. This CDR3 contains 14 residues.